These 28 T cell receptor beta chains were sequenced from one sample in a study of metastatic and nonmetastatic thyroid tumors. No treatment of any kind had been given to any patient before thyroid surgery. MiXCR was used by TCRdb to re-call the PCR reads. The table has several thousand clones, about 30% seen once. The sample consisted of tumor tissue. The receptors shown here come from a female donor with papillary thyroid cancer or a benign thyroid nodule (not recorded which). Some clones in this sample may be carry-over from other donors' samples.

V gene TRBV7-6 combines with J gene TRBJ1-1, with D perhaps TRBD1 (5 bases). The germline V gene encodes CDR1 SGHVS and CDR2 FNYEAQ. The CDR3 contains 14 residues. Deletions cut 5 bases from V and 4 bases from J, with 14 bases between. CDR3 bases: TGTGCCAGCAGCGTGAAATCTAGGGGCACTGAAGCTTTCTTT. It is translated as CASSVKSRGTEAFF.

This clone was counted at least ten times. The CDR3 DNA is TGTGCCAGCTCACCAGGAGGGAAGGATTCACCCCTCCACTTT. Its protein product is CASSPGGKDSPLHF. This chain joins TRBV18 and TRBJ1-6; D gene unclear. CDR1 is KGHSH and CDR2 is LQKENI in the germline V gene. The CDR3 runs to 14 residues. Trimming left V 2 bases short and J 8 bases short, with 10 bases between.

Only a few counts were recorded for this clone. Sequence at one end of the junction differs from germline and may be a read error. Other nucleotide sequences in the sample specify the same CDR3. This sequence joins TRBV28 and TRBJ2-7, with D tentatively TRBD2 (6 bases). The CDR3 spans 18 residues. The germline CDR1 and CDR2 sequences are MDHEN and SYDVKM. The CDR3 nucleotides are TGCGCCAGCAGCCCTAGGCGAGATAGCGGCCCTATCTCCTACGAGCAGTACTTC. Its translation is CASSPRRDSGPISYEQYF.

This clone is medium-sized in the sample. The same CDR3 arises from other DNA sequences in this sample as well. The V gene is TRBV12-3 or TRBV12-4, the J gene TRBJ2-4; 8 bases align to TRBD1. The CDR3 spans 14 residues. J gave up 7 bases and V 5 bases, and 7 bases lay outside the gene matches. CDR3 loop: CASSTGAGGNIQYF. CDR3 nucleotide sequence: TGTGCCAGCAGTACCGGGGCAGGGGGCAACATTCAGTACTTC.

This clone was seen many times. This chain links TRBV6-9 with TRBJ2-3; 9 bases match TRBD1. V shed 2 bases, J shed 2 bases, and the junction held 17 bases outside the gene matches. Looked up from germline, CDR1 is MNHGY and CDR2 is SVAAGI. This CDR3 contains 20 residues. Here the CDR3 DNA reads TGTGCCAGCAGTTATAAGGGACAGGGACGGGATTTCCGGGTCACAGATACGCAGTATTTT. This gives the protein CASSYKGQGRDFRVTDTQYF.

The rearrangement joins TRBV14 to TRBJ2-1; TRBD2 agrees at 8 bases. The germline gives CDR1 SGHDN, CDR2 FVKESK. V shed 4 bases and J 6 bases; nucleotides not matched to a gene: 5. This CDR3 has 14 amino acids. The CDR3 DNA reads TGTGCCAGCAGCCCAGCACTAGCGGTCAATGAGCAGTTCTTC. Translating it yields CASSPALAVNEQFF. Filled out from reference TRBV14 and TRBJ2-1, the complete variable domain reads EAGVTQFPSHSVIEKGQTVTLRCDPISGHDNLYWYRRVMGKEIKFLLHFVKESKQDESGMPNNRFLAERTGGTYSTLKVQPAELEDSGVYFCASSPALAVNEQFFGPGTRLTVL.

A remark on this clone: This could be a read error, since a much larger clone is one nucleotide away. As DNA, the CDR3 is TGTGCCAGCGGCTATAACGCAGGGACAGAGACCCAGTACTTC. Encoded protein: CASGYNAGTETQYF. This sequence joins TRBV7-2 and TRBJ2-5, with D possibly called TRBD1 or TRBD2 (5 bases each). The V and J ends lost 8 bases and 4 bases respectively, with 17 bases between them. Germline-derived CDR1 and CDR2 are SGHTA and FQGNSA. The CDR3 is 14 residues long.

The chain employs TRBV5-1 and TRBJ2-1, with 7 bases aligning to TRBD1. V shed 0 bases, J shed 0 bases, and the junction held 3 bases outside the gene matches. This CDR3 spans 16 amino acids. The germline V gene has CDR1 SGHRS and CDR2 YFSETQ. For the CDR3, the DNA is TGCGCCAGCAGCTTGGAGACAGGGAGCTCCTACAATGAGCAGTTCTTC. Encoded protein: CASSLETGSSYNEQFF.

As concerns this clone: The junction differs from germline at one of its ends, possibly a read error. The chain carries TRBV28 and TRBJ2-2, with 9 bases matching TRBD1. The CDR3 extends over 14 amino acids. Germline V gene data show CDR1 as MDHEN and CDR2 as SYDVKM. CDR3 sequence (DNA): TGTGCCAGCACCGGGACAGGGATCACCTGGGAGCTGTTTTTT. The encoded protein is CASTGTGITWELFF.

The chain links TRBV7-2 to TRBJ2-7, with 16 bases that match TRBD2. The CDR3 is made up of 15 amino acids. Losses at the gene ends were 5 bases for V and 7 bases for J; bases not matched to a gene: 5. CDR1 SGHTA and CDR2 FQGNSA come from the germline V gene. CDR3 in amino acids: CASSGGTSGRGEQYF. For the CDR3, the DNA is TGTGCCAGCAGCGGAGGGACTAGCGGGAGGGGGGAGCAGTACTTC.

V and J are TRBV19 and TRBJ1-1; a possible D gene is TRBD1 (5 bases). Germline CDR1 is LNHDA and CDR2 is SQIVND (reference sequence). Between the trimmed V and J ends, which lost 5 bases and 2 bases, there was a span of 9 bases. The CDR3 consists of 13 residues. The CDR3 spells CASSGTPNTEAFF. CDR3 sequence (DNA): TGTGCCAGTAGTGGGACCCCAAACACTGAAGCTTTCTTT.

The chain is built from TRBV27 and TRBJ1-6; 8 bases fit TRBD1. The germline CDR1 and CDR2 sequences are MNHEY and SMNVEV (reference sequence). The CDR3 loop spans 15 amino acids. Trimming took 5 bases from V and 7 from J; bases not matched to a gene: 7. As DNA, the CDR3 is TGTGCCAGCAGTCGCCTCAGGGGGCTGAATTCACCCCTCCACTTT. Protein product: CASSRLRGLNSPLHF.

This clone was recorded only once. V usage is TRBV5-1 and J usage is TRBJ2-1; 7 positions match TRBD2. V was clipped by 4 bases and J by 6 bases; unmatched bases: 4. Germline lookup yields CDR1 SGHRS and CDR2 YFSETQ. This CDR3 has 13 amino acids. The CDR3 coding sequence is TGCGCCAGCAGCCCAGCGGGGCTCAATGAGCAGTTCTTC. Amino acids: CASSPAGLNEQFF. Filled out from reference TRBV5-1 and TRBJ2-1, the complete variable domain reads KAGVTQTPRYLIKTRGQQVTLSCSPISGHRSVSWYQQTPGQGLQFLFEYFSETQRNKGNFPGRFSGRQFSNSRSEMNVSTLELGDSALYLCASSPAGLNEQFFGPGTRLTVL.

The sample holds a few counts of this clone. The J gene is TRBJ2-3, the V gene TRBV12-3 or TRBV12-4; 7 nucleotides agree with TRBD2. V shed 8 bases, J shed 2 bases, and the junction held 10 bases outside the gene matches. The CDR3 consists of 15 residues. This CDR3 is CASGVAGVYTDTQYF. The CDR3 DNA sequence: TGTGCCAGCGGGGTAGCGGGCGTTTACACAGATACGCAGTATTTT.

The rearrangement links TRBV6-5 to TRBJ2-2; possibly TRBD2 for D (6 bases). With 1 base removed from V and 6 bases from J, the gap between germline ends came to 12 bases. Germline CDR1 and CDR2: MNHEY and SVGAGI. The CDR3 totals 15 residues. The CDR3 DNA reads as TGTGCCAGCAGTTACTACCAGACTAGTTCCGGGGAGCTGTTTTTT. The encoded protein is CASSYYQTSSGELFF.

The chain is built from TRBV19 and TRBJ2-7, with D maybe TRBD2 (5 bases). This CDR3 is built from 13 residues. V was cut by 1 base and J by 5 bases, with 9 bases left in between. CDR1 LNHDA and CDR2 SQIVND come from the germline V gene (reference sequence). The CDR3, as DNA: TGTGCCAGTAGTATAGTAATCGGGAACGAGCAGTACTTC. This encodes CASSIVIGNEQYF.

The chain joins TRBV27 to TRBJ1-5; D call uncertain. The CDR3 length is 12 residues. Trimming took off 1 base at V and 6 bases at J, with 4 bases between the two ends. The V gene's germline CDR1 is MNHEY and CDR2 SMNVEV (reference sequence). Written as DNA, the CDR3 is TGTGCCAGCAGTTTATTAGGTCAGCCCCAGCATTTT. Encoded protein: CASSLLGQPQHF.

This clone turned up a few times. The CDR3: CASSTQVNQPQHF. CDR3 sequence (DNA): TGTGCCAGTAGTACACAGGTAAATCAGCCCCAGCATTTT. This chain links TRBV19 with TRBJ1-5; TRBD1 might be the D (5 bases). The CDR3 is 13 amino acids. CDR1 and CDR2 from the germline V gene are LNHDA and SQIVND (reference sequence). V was clipped by 4 bases and J by 4 bases, with 8 bases between them.

Of note for this clone: Its ends do not fully match the called genes, so a read error is possible. V usage is TRBV18 and J usage is TRBJ2-3; TRBD1 is a possible D gene (6 bases). This CDR3 has 18 residues. Germline loops: CDR1 KGHSH, CDR2 LQKENI. The CDR3 coding sequence is TGTGCCAGCTCACTATCCGCCGAAGGGACATACCACACAGATACGCAGTGTTTT. It yields the protein CASSLSAEGTYHTDTQCF.

This rearrangement joins TRBV28 to TRBJ1-2; a possible D gene is TRBD1 (5 bases). Germline V gives CDR1 MDHEN, CDR2 SYDVKM. Between the trimmed V and J ends, which lost 6 bases and 8 bases, there was a span of 13 bases. The CDR3 runs to 12 residues. The CDR3: CASRFRVEGYTF. The CDR3 coding sequence is TGTGCCAGCAGGTTCAGGGTCGAGGGCTACACCTTC.

This clone is labeled as medium-sized (0.01 to 0.1%). The chain carries TRBV13 and TRBJ2-1; 7 bases align to TRBD2. CDR1 PRHDT and CDR2 FYEKMQ come from the germline V gene (reference sequence). Trimming removed 2 bases from V and 1 base from J; junction bases left unmatched: 8. The CDR3 spans 17 residues. CDR3 sequence (DNA): TGTGCCAGCAGCTTATCCTCTAGCGGTGCGTCCTACAATGAGCAGTTCTTC. Protein sequence: CASSLSSSGASYNEQFF.

This clone occurred many times. One end of the junction fails to match germline, which may point to a read error. This rearrangement joins TRBV9 to TRBJ2-7; TRBD2 matches 8 bases. The V gene's germline CDR1 is SGDLS and CDR2 YYNGEE. This CDR3 is built from 17 residues. CDR3 DNA sequence: TGTGCCAGCGGCGTACACGACGGGGGGGGGTCTGGAGACGAGCAGTACTTC. This gives the protein CASGVHDGGGSGDEQYF.

The chain links TRBV2 to TRBJ1-1; possibly TRBD1 for D (6 bases). V lost 8 bases and J lost 0, with 16 bases in between. This CDR3 is built from 15 residues. Germline CDR1 is SNHLY and CDR2 is FYNNEI. CDR3: CASWGPGGVNTEAFF. The CDR3 region has the DNA TGTGCCAGCTGGGGGCCGGGAGGCGTGAACACTGAAGCTTTCTTT. The variable domain in full, completed from reference TRBV2 and TRBJ1-1, reads EPEVTQTPSHQVTQMGQEVILRCVPISNHLYFYWYRQILGQKVEFLVSFYNNEISEKSEIFDDQFSVERPDGSNFTLKIRSTKLEDSAMYFCASWGPGGVNTEAFFGQGTRLTVV.

By its share, this clone is large (0.1 to 1%). The chain joins TRBV6-1 to TRBJ1-2; a possible D gene is TRBD1 (5 bases). The V and J ends lost 2 bases and 8 bases respectively, with 15 bases between them. This CDR3 spans 14 amino acids. Germline V gene sequence: CDR1 MNHNS, CDR2 SASEGT. In nucleotides, the CDR3 is TGTGCCAGCAGTGAAACAGGAGCCTCCAGCGGCTACACCTTC. Translating it yields CASSETGASSGYTF.

This clone has just a few counts. The chain combines TRBV28 with TRBJ2-1; D gene uncertain. V lost 6 bases to trimming and J lost 12 bases, with 15 bases between them. Germline V CDR1 and CDR2: MDHEN, SYDVKM. The CDR3 covers 12 residues. The CDR3 bases are TGTGCCAGCAGAAGTGCCGTGCCTATGCAGTTCTTC. Its protein is CASRSAVPMQFF. The full variable domain, its missing parts supplied by reference TRBV28 and TRBJ2-1, is DVKVTQSSRYLVKRTGEKVFLECVQDMDHENMFWYRQDPGLGLRLIYFSYDVKMKEKGDIPEGYSVSREKKERFSLILESASTNQTSMYLCASRSAVPMQFFGPGTRLTVL.

The genes are TRBV20-1 and TRBJ1-1, with D perhaps TRBD1 (6 bases). The CDR3 contains 15 residues. The germline gives CDR1 DFQATT, CDR2 SNEGSKA (reference sequence). The ends were cut back, 1 base at V and 0 bases at J, with 12 bases in the middle. In nucleotides, the CDR3 is TGCAGTGCTAGAGTGGGGGCTGTTATGAACACTGAAGCTTTCTTT. It translates to CSARVGAVMNTEAFF.

This clone has a single count. The CDR3 DNA follows: TGTGCCAGTAGGAGACTAGCGGGATACACGAACACCGGGGAGCTGTTTTTT. It encodes CASRRLAGYTNTGELFF. The V gene is TRBV19, the J gene TRBJ2-2; 11 bases agree with TRBD2. The CDR3 totals 17 residues. Germline CDR1 and CDR2: LNHDA and SQIVND (reference sequence). V dropped 6 bases and J dropped 0; count of bases not matched to a gene: 6.

The chain uses TRBV11-2 and TRBJ2-1; 13 nucleotides line up with TRBD2. Germline CDR1 and CDR2: SGHAT and FQNNGV. This CDR3 has 16 residues. The ends lost 5 bases at V and 16 bases at J; junction bases unmatched: 17. CDR3 protein: CASSPYGTSGTNERFF. As DNA, the CDR3 is TGTGCCAGCAGCCCCTACGGGACTAGCGGGACTAATGAGCGTTTCTTC.